This TCR beta chain was sequenced for a study of Ad26.COV2.S vaccination and SARS-CoV-2 variants. Study background: Donor had been placed in the Ad26.COV2.S arm of the COV1001 trial. Intramuscular Ad26.COV2.S at 5x10^10 or 1x10^11 viral particles.

Data came from immunoSEQ multiplex PCR; TCRdb stores just in-frame clones and leaves some out. Among 300,000 to 350,000 clones listed, roughly 90% were seen once. The sample's treatment: around 19 received Ad26.COV2.S at low or high dose, single or two shots; 5 received placebo; per-sample allocation not given. Sampling occurred on day 63 after the first vaccine or placebo injection. CDR1 and CDR2 from the germline V gene are MDHEN and SYDVKM. This CDR3 spans 15 amino acids. V shed 5 bases and J shed 4 bases, with 17 bases lying between them. This clone was counted only a few times. Its target is not known. Points from the study as a whole: Researchers cautioned that TCR breadth and depth analyses may have underestimated total T cell responses. Placebo recipients trailed vaccine recipients in spike-specific TCR breadth.

This receptor was identified in a person between 18 and 60 years old who received the Ad26.COV2.S COVID-19 vaccine or a placebo. This chain links TRBV28 with TRBJ1-2, with D possibly matching TRBD1 (5 bases). This specimen was peripheral blood, taken in a trial of Ad26.COV2.S vaccine versus placebo. Written as DNA, the CDR3 is TGTGCCAGCAGTCCCCGCGTTTGGGGGTCCTATGGCTACACCTTC. As protein: CASSPRVWGSYGYTF.